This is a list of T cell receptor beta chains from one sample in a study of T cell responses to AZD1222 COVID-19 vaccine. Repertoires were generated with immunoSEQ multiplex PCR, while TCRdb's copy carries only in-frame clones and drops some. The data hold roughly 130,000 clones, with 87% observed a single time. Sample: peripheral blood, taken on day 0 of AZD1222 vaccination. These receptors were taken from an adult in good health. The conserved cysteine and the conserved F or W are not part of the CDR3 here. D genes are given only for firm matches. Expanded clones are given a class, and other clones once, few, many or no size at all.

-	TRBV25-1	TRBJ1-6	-	ASNSGGPPLH
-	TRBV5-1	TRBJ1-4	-	ASTAGARGEKLF
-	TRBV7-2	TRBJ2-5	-	ASSLVARVRETQY
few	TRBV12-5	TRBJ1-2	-	ASGLGRDYGYT
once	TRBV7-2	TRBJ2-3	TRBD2	ASSLRLAGGTDTQY
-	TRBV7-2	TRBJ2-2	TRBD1	ASSRGPGGNTGELF
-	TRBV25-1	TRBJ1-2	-	ASSEYGVYGYT
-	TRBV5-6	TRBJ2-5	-	ASSLRSYQETQY
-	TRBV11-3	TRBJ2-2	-	ASSLDSARELF
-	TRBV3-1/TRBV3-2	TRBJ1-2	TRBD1	ASSLGTGGYGYT
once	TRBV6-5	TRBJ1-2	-	ASSRILEETYGYT
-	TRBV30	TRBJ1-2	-	AWTHGSGYT
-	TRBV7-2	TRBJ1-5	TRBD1	ASSSRQGGQPQH
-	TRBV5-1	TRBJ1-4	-	ASSLGGGRNEKLF
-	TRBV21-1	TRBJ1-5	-	ASSKERQGTNQPQH
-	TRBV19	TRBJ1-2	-	ASQGGARFNYGYT
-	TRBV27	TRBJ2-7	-	ASSSRVSRNEQY
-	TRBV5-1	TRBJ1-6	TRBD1	ASMEGADLRSPLH
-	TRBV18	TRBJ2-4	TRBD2	ASSAGDSQY
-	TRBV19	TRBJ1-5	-	ASSMRGAGIRNQPQH
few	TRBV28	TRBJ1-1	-	ASSFGLEAF
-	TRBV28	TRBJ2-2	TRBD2	ASSLTASGYTGELF
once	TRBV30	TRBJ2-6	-	AWSANSGVSGANVLT
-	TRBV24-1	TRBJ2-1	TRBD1	ATSDTIPGQYNEQF
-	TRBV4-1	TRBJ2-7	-	ASSREFTGPYEQY
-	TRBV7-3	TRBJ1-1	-	ASSLPYVGSAF
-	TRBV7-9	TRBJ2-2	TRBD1	ASRSRQGVGIPNTGELF
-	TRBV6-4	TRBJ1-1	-	ASSEYGGRMVVEAF
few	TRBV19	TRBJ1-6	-	ASSRTGDNGSPLH
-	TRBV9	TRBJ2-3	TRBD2	ASTLTSGADTQY
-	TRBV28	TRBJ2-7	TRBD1	ASSSGQLDEQY
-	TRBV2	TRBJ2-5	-	ASRAGVWETQY
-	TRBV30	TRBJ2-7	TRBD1	AWNNGQAPD
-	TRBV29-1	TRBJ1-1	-	SVDKGPGEAF
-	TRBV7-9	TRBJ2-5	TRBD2	ASSAWGLAGDGGVETQY
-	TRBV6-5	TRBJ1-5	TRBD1	ASRLTGAGNQPQH
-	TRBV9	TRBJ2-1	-	ASSVEYGGYNEQF
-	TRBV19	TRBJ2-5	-	ASSTDLYQETQY
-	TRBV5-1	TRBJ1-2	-	ASSLQTEDGYT
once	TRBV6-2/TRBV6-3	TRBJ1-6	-	ASSYLGGSYNSPLH
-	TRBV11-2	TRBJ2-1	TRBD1	ASSPRQGYNEQF
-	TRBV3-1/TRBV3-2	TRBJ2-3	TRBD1	ASSPETGPDTQY
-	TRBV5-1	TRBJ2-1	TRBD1	ASSLVGQVTHNEQF
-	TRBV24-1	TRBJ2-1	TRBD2	ATSDWGLVDEQF
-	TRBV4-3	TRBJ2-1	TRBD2	ASSLLAGGRNEQF
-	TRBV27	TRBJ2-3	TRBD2	ASSPGLAGYTQY
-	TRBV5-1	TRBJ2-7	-	ASSTVDEREQY
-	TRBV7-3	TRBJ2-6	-	ASSLFFGSGANVLT
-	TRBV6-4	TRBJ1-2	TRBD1	ASRRQGAEGYT
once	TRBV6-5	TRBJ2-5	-	ASSPPPTSLETQY